The next 19 T cell receptor beta chains were all read from a single sample in a study of shared clonotypes between healthy human individuals. Method: immunoSEQ multiplex PCR; TCRdb's copy keeps in-frame clones and lacks some. The sample shows about 2.4 million clones, 85% to 95% of them seen only once. Sample: naive CD4+ T cells sorted from blood. Subset: CD45RA+ positively selected. Source of these receptors: a man between 18 and 29 years old in good health.

Comment on this clone: Additional DNA sequences in this sample encode the identical CDR3. The gene calls are TRBV19 and TRBJ1-3; D not certain. This CDR3 is built from 15 residues. The V end was cut by 2 bases, the J end by 0 bases, with 8 bases between. From germline, CDR1 is LNHDA and CDR2 SQIVND (reference sequence). CDR3 bases: TGTGCCAGTAGTATAAAGGCAAACTCTGGAAACACCATATATTTT. Its translation: CASSIKANSGNTIYF.

The rearrangement links TRBV30 to TRBJ1-6; 11 bases are shared with TRBD1. J gave up 4 bases and V 1 base, and 9 bases lay outside the gene matches. The CDR3 is 18 residues long. Germline lookup yields CDR1 GTSNPN and CDR2 SVGIG (reference sequence). CDR3 amino acids: CAWSASRTGGAYNSPLHF. The CDR3 nucleotides read TGTGCCTGGAGTGCCTCTCGGACAGGGGGCGCGTATAATTCACCCCTCCACTTT.

The chain couples TRBV4-2 to TRBJ1-6, with TRBD1 matching over 7 bases. The CDR3 consists of 15 residues. Germline values: CDR1 LGHNA, CDR2 YNFKEQ. The V gene end was trimmed by 0 bases and the J gene end by 7 bases; junction bases not matched to a gene: 3. The CDR3 is CASSQDSGGNSPLHF. CDR3 DNA: TGTGCCAGCAGCCAAGATTCAGGGGGGAATTCACCCCTCCACTTT.

V is TRBV5-1 and J is TRBJ2-7; 9 nucleotides agree with TRBD1. The CDR3 has 16 residues. Germline CDR1 is SGHRS and CDR2 is YFSETQ. V was pared by 4 bases and J by 6 bases, with 14 bases of the junction left unmatched. The CDR3 sequence: CASSPPTAGQGSEQYF. DNA of the CDR3: TGCGCCAGCAGCCCACCGACAGCGGGACAGGGCTCCGAGCAGTACTTC.

This clone was detected a few times. The chain carries TRBV6-6 and TRBJ1-5, with D perhaps TRBD1 (5 bases). The CDR3 runs 14 residues. Trimming removed 4 bases at V and 2 bases at J, with 9 bases between. In germline, CDR1 is MNHNY, CDR2 SVGAGI (reference sequence). CDR3 region: CASSWGDGNQPQHF. For the CDR3, the DNA is TGTGCCAGCAGTTGGGGGGATGGCAATCAGCCCCAGCATTTT.

This sequence joins TRBV18 and TRBJ1-2; no reliable D call. The length of the CDR3 is 13 residues. Germline loops: CDR1 KGHSH, CDR2 LQKENI. With 6 bases removed from V and 8 bases from J, the gap between germline ends came to 16 bases. The CDR3 DNA sequence: TGTGCCAGCTCCAGCAAGGAGGCGAGCGGCTACACCTTC. This sequence encodes CASSSKEASGYTF.

The chain combines TRBV7-9 with TRBJ1-5; D ambiguous. Trimming left V 0 bases short and J 1 base short, with 4 bases between. Germline V CDR1 and CDR2: SEHNR, FQNEAQ (reference sequence). The CDR3 loop spans 14 amino acids. CDR3 protein: CASSLAQSNQPQHF. The CDR3 DNA is TGTGCCAGCAGCTTAGCACAGAGCAATCAGCCCCAGCATTTT.

The rearrangement links TRBV19 to TRBJ2-5; 8 nucleotides line up with TRBD2. The germline CDR1 and CDR2 sequences are LNHDA and SQIVND (reference sequence). The V and J ends lost 6 bases and 7 bases, in that order; junction bases with no gene match: 4. The CDR3 totals 12 residues. As DNA, the CDR3 is TGTGCCAGTAGCGGGGGGGCCCGGACCCAGTACTTC. Translating gives CASSGGARTQYF.

The V and J genes are TRBV10-1 and TRBJ2-6; possible D gene TRBD2, 6 bases. The CDR3 length is 15 residues. V was shortened by 4 bases and J by 12 bases, with 19 bases between the two germline ends. The germline gives CDR1 WNHNN, CDR2 SYGVQD (reference sequence). The CDR3 region is CASSGGDSKTTVLTF. CDR3 DNA: TGCGCCAGCAGTGGGGGGGACTCCAAGACTACCGTCCTGACTTTC.

V and J are TRBV9 and TRBJ1-2; D is perhaps TRBD1 (5 bases). Germline V gives CDR1 SGDLS, CDR2 YYNGEE. V was shortened by 3 bases and J by 1 base, with 13 bases between the two germline ends. This CDR3 contains 15 residues. CDR3 sequence (DNA): TGTGCCAGCAGCGGTATCGACAGCAATAACTATGGCTACACCTTC. Its translation is CASSGIDSNNYGYTF.

V and J are TRBV9 and TRBJ1-4; D might be TRBD1 (5 bases). The CDR3 consists of 17 residues. Germline CDR1 is SGDLS and CDR2 is YYNGEE. Trimming removed 4 bases from V and 0 bases from J, with 16 bases in between. CDR3 nucleotide sequence: TGTGCCAGCAGCCCAAAGACAGATACTGCAACTAATGAAAAACTGTTTTTT. Translation: CASSPKTDTATNEKLFF.

This chain connects TRBV12-5 to TRBJ2-5, with no clear D. Germline V gene sequence: CDR1 LGHNT, CDR2 FRNRAP. The CDR3 totals 12 residues. The V end lost 2 bases, the J end lost 1 base, and 2 bases lay between the germline ends. CDR3 loop: CASGLSQETQYF. The DNA of the CDR3 is TGTGCTAGTGGTTTGTCCCAAGAGACCCAGTACTTC.

The chain combines TRBV7-2 with TRBJ1-4; D is perhaps TRBD1 (5 bases). With 1 base removed from V and 4 bases from J, the gap between germline ends came to 13 bases. Germline CDR1 SGHTA, CDR2 FQGNSA. The CDR3 extends over 16 amino acids. CDR3 amino acids: CASSLGFQTVNEKLFF. CDR3 in DNA: TGTGCCAGCAGCTTAGGATTCCAGACAGTTAATGAAAAACTGTTTTTT.

This clone was detected a few times. CDR3 residues: CAWTDRGRNQPQHF. CDR3 in DNA: TGTGCCTGGACCGACAGGGGGAGGAATCAGCCCCAGCATTTT. This chain links TRBV30 with TRBJ1-5; 9 bases are shared with TRBD1. Germline V CDR1 and CDR2: GTSNPN, SVGIG (reference sequence). The CDR3 is 14 amino acids. V trimming: 4 bases; J trimming: 4 bases; junction bases outside the gene matches: 5.

V gene TRBV5-1 combines with J gene TRBJ1-4; possible D gene TRBD1, 5 bases. With 4 bases removed from V and 2 bases from J, the gap between germline ends came to 21 bases. The germline CDR1 and CDR2 sequences are SGHRS and YFSETQ. This CDR3 spans 18 amino acids. The CDR3 nucleotides read TGCGCCAGCAGCCCTAAGCCGGGACCAGCTAGGACTAATGAAAAACTGTTTTTT. Amino acids: CASSPKPGPARTNEKLFF.

There are a few counts of this clone. The chain combines TRBV5-1 with TRBJ1-4; D not resolved. The CDR3 covers 13 residues. CDR1 and CDR2 from the germline V gene are SGHRS and YFSETQ. Trimming stripped 9 bases from V and 8 bases from J, with 17 bases between. CDR3: CATSAGFGEKLFF. The CDR3 region has the DNA TGCGCCACCTCAGCAGGTTTCGGCGAAAAACTGTTTTTT.

The V and J genes are TRBV6-6 and TRBJ1-2; the D is unclear. CDR3 size: 14 residues. Trimming took off 4 bases at V and 4 bases at J, with 13 bases between the two ends. The V gene's germline CDR1 is MNHNY and CDR2 SVGAGI (reference sequence). The DNA of the CDR3 is TGTGCCAGCAGTTCCGTCGGCGGTACCTATGGCTACACCTTC. Encoded protein: CASSSVGGTYGYTF.

The rearrangement joins TRBV27 to TRBJ1-1; unclear D gene. This CDR3 spans 14 amino acids. Germline-derived CDR1 and CDR2 are MNHEY and SMNVEV (reference sequence). V lost 5 bases to trimming and J lost 1 base, with 11 bases between them. The CDR3 DNA reads as TGTGCCAGCAGTCCCCAGGACGAGAACACTGAAGCTTTCTTT. Protein sequence: CASSPQDENTEAFF.

The J gene is TRBJ1-2, the V gene TRBV4-1; the D is unclear. The germline V gene encodes CDR1 MGHRA and CDR2 YSYEKL. V dropped 4 bases and J dropped 0 bases, with 12 bases sitting between them. The CDR3 runs to 15 residues. CDR3 loop: CASSRHPEPNYGYTF. The CDR3 DNA sequence: TGCGCCAGCAGCCGGCACCCCGAACCTAACTATGGCTACACCTTC.